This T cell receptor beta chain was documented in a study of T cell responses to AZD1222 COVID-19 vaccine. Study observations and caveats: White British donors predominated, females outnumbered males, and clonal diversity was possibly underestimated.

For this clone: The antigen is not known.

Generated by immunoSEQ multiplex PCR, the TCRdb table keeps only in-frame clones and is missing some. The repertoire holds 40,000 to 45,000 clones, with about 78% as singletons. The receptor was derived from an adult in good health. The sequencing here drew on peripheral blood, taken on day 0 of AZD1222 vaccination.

This CDR3 reads CASSLTGGYMNTEAFF. The CDR3, as DNA: TGCGCCAGCAGCCTGACAGGGGGCTACATGAACACTGAAGCTTTCTTT. V usage is TRBV5-1 and J usage is TRBJ1-1; 10 bases match TRBD1. V shed 4 bases and J 0 bases; nucleotides not matched to a gene: 6. Germline V gene data show CDR1 as SGHRS and CDR2 as YFSETQ. The CDR3 extends over 16 amino acids. The complete variable domain, with remaining parts taken from reference TRBV5-1 and TRBJ1-1, reads KAGVTQTPRYLIKTRGQQVTLSCSPISGHRSVSWYQQTPGQGLQFLFEYFSETQRNKGNFPGRFSGRQFSNSRSEMNVSTLELGDSALYLCASSLTGGYMNTEAFFGQGTRLTVV.